This note documents a single T cell receptor beta chain sequence. Profiled with immunoSEQ multiplex PCR; TCRdb holds only in-frame clones, not every one. Altogether over 400,000 clones are present, 85% to 90% being singletons, with the ten largest covering about 8.2%. This entry is derived from a study of blood T cell repertoires in COVID-19. Study details: COVID-19 samples, acute and convalescent, were from the United States, Italy and Spain. Sample material is recorded as cDNA or gDNA derived from T cells, B-cell-depleted T cells, or PBMCs.

The Seattle patients, enrolled during active infection, were followed longitudinally. Germline V gene data show CDR1 as DFQATT and CDR2 as SNEGSKA (reference sequence). The CDR3 has 14 residues. Trimming removed 3 bases at V and 3 bases at J, with 15 bases between. The sample comprised peripheral blood. The V and J genes are TRBV20-1 and TRBJ2-7; tentative D call: TRBD1 (5 bases). This receptor was identified in a woman between 45 and 60 years old with COVID-19, enrolled during active disease. In DNA, the CDR3 is TGCAGTGCTAGTCGGCAGGGAAGAGACTACGAGCAGTACTTC. This codes for CSASRQGRDYEQYF.